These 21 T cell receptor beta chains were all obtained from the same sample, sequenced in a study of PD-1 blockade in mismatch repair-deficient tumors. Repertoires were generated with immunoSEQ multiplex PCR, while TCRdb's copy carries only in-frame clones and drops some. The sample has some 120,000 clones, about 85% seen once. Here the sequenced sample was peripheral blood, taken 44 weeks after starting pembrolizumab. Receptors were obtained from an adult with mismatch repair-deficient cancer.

The CDR3 is CASSDSSDRRDTQYF. CDR3 DNA sequence: TGTGCCAGCAGCGATTCTAGCGACCGCCGGGATACGCAGTATTTT. The chain has TRBV11-3 and TRBJ2-3; D is perhaps TRBD2 (6 bases). V was shortened by 5 bases and J by 6 bases, with 18 bases between the two germline ends. Germline CDR1 SGHNT, CDR2 YENEEA. The CDR3 spans 15 residues.

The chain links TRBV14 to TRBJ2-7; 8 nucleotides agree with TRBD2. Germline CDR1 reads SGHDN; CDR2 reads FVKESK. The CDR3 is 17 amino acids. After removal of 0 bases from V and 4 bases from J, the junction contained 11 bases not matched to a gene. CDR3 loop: CASSQDLYGAGVYEQYF. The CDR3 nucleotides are TGTGCCAGCAGCCAAGATTTGTATGGAGCGGGAGTGTACGAGCAGTACTTC.

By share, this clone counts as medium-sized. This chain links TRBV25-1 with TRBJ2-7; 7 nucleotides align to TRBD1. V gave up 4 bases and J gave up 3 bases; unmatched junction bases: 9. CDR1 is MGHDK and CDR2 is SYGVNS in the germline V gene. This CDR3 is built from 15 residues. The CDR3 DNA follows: TGTGCCAGCAGTGGCTGGGACAGCAACAACTACGAGCAGTACTTC. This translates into CASSGWDSNNYEQYF.

The CDR3 DNA sequence: TGCGCCAGCAGCCGACAAGAGAACTACGAGCAGTACTTC. Translating it yields CASSRQENYEQYF. The V gene is TRBV4-1, the J gene TRBJ2-7; D is ambiguous. CDR3 size: 13 residues. Germline V gene sequence: CDR1 MGHRA, CDR2 YSYEKL. The germline V and J ends were trimmed by 4 bases and 3 bases, with 10 bases remaining between them.

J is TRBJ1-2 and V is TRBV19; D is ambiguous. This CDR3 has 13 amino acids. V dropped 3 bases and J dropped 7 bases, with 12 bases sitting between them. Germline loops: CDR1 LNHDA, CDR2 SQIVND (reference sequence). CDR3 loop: CASSMQFGVGYTF. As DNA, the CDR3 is TGTGCCAGTAGTATGCAGTTTGGGGTTGGCTACACCTTC.

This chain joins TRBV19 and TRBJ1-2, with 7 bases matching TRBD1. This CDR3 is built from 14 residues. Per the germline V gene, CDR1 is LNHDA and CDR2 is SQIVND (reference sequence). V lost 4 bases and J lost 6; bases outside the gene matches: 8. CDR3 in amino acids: CASSTRTGLNGYTF. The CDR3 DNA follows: TGTGCCAGTAGTACCCGGACAGGTCTGAATGGCTACACCTTC.

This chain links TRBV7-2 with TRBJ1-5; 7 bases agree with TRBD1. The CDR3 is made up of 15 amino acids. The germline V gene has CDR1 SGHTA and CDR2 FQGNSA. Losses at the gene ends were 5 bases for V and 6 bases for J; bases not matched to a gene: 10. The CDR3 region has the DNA TGTGCCAGCAGCCGGGACAGCGGGGCGGGTCAGCCCCAGCATTTT. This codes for CASSRDSGAGQPQHF.

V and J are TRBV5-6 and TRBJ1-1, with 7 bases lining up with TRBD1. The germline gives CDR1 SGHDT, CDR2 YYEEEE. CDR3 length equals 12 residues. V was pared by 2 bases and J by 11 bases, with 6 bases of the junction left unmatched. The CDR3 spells CASSFSTGFAFF. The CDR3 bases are TGTGCCAGCAGCTTCTCGACAGGGTTCGCTTTCTTT.

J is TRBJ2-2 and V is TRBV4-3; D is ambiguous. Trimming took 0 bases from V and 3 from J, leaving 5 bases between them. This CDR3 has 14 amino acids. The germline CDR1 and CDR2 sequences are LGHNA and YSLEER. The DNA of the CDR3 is TGCGCCAGCAGCCAAGATATTTACACCGGGGAGCTGTTTTTT. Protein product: CASSQDIYTGELFF.

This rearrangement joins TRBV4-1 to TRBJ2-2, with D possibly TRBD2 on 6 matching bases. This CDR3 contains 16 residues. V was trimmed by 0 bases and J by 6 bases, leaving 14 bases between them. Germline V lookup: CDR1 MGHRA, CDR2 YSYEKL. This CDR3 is CASSQEWASVAGELFF. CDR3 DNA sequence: TGCGCCAGCAGCCAAGAGTGGGCTAGCGTTGCCGGGGAGCTGTTTTTT.

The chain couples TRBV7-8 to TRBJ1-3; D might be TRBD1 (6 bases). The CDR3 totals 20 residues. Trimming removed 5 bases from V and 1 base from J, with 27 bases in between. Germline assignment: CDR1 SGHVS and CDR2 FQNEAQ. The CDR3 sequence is CASSPLRTERRSYSGNTIYF. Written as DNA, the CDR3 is TGTGCCAGCAGCCCACTTCGGACAGAAAGAAGATCTTATTCTGGAAACACCATATATTTT.

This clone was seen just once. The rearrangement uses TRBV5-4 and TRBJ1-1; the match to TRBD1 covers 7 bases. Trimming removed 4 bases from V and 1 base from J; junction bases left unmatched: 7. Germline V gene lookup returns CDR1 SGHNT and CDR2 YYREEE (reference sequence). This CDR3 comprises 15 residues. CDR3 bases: TGTGCCAGCAGCCCGGAAGGGACAGCGAACACTGAAGCTTTCTTT. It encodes CASSPEGTANTEAFF.

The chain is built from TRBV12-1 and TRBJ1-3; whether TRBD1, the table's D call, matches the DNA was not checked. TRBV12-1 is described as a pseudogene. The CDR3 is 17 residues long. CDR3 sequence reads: CASSFGQVRISGNTIYF. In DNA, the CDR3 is TGTGCCAGCAGCTTTGGACAGGTGAGGATCTCTGGAAACACCATATATTTT.

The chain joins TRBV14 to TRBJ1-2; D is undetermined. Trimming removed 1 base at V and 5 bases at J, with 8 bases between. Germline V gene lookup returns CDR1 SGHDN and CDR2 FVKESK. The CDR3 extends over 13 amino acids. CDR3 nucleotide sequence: TGTGCCAGCAGCCAAGTAGTGACTTATGGCTACACCTTC. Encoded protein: CASSQVVTYGYTF.

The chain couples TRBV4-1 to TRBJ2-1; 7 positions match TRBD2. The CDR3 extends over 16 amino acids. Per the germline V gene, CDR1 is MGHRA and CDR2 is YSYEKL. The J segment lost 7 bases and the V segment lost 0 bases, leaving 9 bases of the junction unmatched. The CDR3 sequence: CASSQERASGRNEQFF. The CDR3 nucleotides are TGCGCCAGCAGCCAAGAGAGAGCTAGCGGACGTAATGAGCAGTTCTTC.

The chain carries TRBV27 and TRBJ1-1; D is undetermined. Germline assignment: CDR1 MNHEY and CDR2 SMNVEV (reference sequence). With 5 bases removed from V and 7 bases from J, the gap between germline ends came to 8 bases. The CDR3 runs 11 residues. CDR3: CASSHGIEAFF. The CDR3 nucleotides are TGTGCCAGCAGTCATGGGATTGAAGCTTTCTTT.

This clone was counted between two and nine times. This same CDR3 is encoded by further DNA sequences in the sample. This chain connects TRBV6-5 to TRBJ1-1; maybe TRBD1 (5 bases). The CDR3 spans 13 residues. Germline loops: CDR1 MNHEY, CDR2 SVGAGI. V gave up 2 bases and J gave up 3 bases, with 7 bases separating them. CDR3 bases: TGTGCCAGCAGTTACCGAGGGGACACTGAAGCTTTCTTT. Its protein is CASSYRGDTEAFF.

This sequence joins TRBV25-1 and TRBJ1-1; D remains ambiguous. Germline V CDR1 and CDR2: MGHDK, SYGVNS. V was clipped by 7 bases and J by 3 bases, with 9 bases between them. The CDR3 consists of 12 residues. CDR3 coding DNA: TGTGCCAGCACGACTGTCGACACTGAAGCTTTCTTT. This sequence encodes CASTTVDTEAFF.

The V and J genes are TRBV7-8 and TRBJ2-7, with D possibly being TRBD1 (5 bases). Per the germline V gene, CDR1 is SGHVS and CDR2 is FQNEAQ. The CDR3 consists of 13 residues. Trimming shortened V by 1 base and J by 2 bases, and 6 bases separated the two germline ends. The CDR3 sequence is CASSLGTTYEQYF. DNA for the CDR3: TGTGCCAGCAGCTTAGGGACAACCTACGAGCAGTACTTC.

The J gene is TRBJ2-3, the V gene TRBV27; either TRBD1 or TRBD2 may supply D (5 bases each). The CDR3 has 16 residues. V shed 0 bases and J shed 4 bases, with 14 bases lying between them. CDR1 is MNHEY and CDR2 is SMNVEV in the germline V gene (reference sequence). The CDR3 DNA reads TGTGCCAGCAGTTTATCGCCTGGGGGATGGGCAGATACGCAGTATTTT. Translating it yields CASSLSPGGWADTQYF.

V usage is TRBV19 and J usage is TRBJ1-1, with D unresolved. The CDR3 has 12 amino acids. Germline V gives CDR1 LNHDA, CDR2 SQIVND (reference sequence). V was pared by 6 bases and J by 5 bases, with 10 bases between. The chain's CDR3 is CASRHPGTEAFF. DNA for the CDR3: TGTGCCAGTAGGCATCCTGGGACTGAAGCTTTCTTT.